This T cell receptor (beta chain) is drawn from a study of patients and donors after allogeneic stem cell transplantation. TCRdb re-called the RT-PCR reads with MiXCR, one entry per CDR3 protein. The sample holds over 150,000 distinct CDR3 sequences, 40% to 45% seen once. This CDR3 spans 16 amino acids. Losses at the gene ends were 0 bases for V and 2 bases for J; bases not matched to a gene: 3. Germline lookup yields CDR1 LGHDT and CDR2 YNNKEL (reference sequence). This chain uses TRBV3-1 with TRBJ2-1; 8 bases fit TRBD2. This receptor was identified in a human donor who was either an allogeneic HSCT recipient or a stem cell or donor lymphocyte infusion donor (not recorded which). It is not recorded whose cells these are; they may come from a transplant donor. The sample taken for sequencing was blood, either unsorted or a sorted T cell fraction (not recorded which). The CDR3 here is CASSQEERETYNEQFF. CDR3 bases: TGTGCCAGCAGCCAAGAGGAGCGGGAGACCTACAATGAGCAGTTCTTC.